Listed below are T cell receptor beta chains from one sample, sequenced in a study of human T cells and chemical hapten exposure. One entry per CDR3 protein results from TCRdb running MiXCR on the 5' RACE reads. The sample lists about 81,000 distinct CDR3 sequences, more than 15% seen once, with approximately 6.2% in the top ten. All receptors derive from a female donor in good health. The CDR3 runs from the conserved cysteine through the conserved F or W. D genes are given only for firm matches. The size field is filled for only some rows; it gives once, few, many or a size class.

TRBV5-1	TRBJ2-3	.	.	TGCGCCAGCAGCTCCAATAGGGGCCTGGTATTAACAGATACGCAGTATTTT	CASSSNRGLVLTDTQYF
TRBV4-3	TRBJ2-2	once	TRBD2	TGCGCCAGCAGCCAAGATCCTGCGGGGGGCTCTATCACCGGGGAGCTGTTTTTT	CASSQDPAGGSITGELFF
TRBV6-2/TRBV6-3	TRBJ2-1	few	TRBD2	TGTGCCAGCAGTTACCCGGGACTAGCGGGAGAGGATGAGCAGTTCTTC	CASSYPGLAGEDEQFF
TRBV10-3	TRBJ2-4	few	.	TGTGCCATCAGTGAGTCTCCAGGGACGGCCAAAAACATTCAGTACTTC	CAISESPGTAKNIQYF
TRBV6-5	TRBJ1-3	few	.	TGTGCCAGCAGTCACCCACCCAGCCGGGGGACAGGAAACACCATATATTTT	CASSHPPSRGTGNTIYF
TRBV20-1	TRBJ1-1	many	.	TGCAGTGCTCCCCTCGAGGGTGAAGCTTTCTTT	CSAPLEGEAFF
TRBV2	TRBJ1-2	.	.	TGTGCCAGCAGTGCACCGGGGGGCTCTGGTGGCCACACCTTC	CASSAPGGSGGHTF
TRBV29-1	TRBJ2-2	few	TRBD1	TGCAGCGCCCACAGGGGGTTGGACACCGGGGAGCTGTTTTTT	CSAHRGLDTGELFF
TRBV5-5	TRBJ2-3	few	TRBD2	TGTGCCAGCAGCTTGGGAGCGGGGGTAGAAGATACGCAGTATTTT	CASSLGAGVEDTQYF
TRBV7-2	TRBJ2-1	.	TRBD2	TGTGCCAGCAGCTCTCGGACTAGCGGGGGGGTCAATGAGCAGTTCTTC	CASSSRTSGGVNEQFF
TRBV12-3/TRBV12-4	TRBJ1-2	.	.	TGTGCCAGCAGCCCTCAGGGCTTCTATGGCTACACCTTC	CASSPQGFYGYTF
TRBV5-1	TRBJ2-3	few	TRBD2	TGCGCCAGCAGGGCCCTAGCGGACAGCACAGATACGCAGTATTTT	CASRALADSTDTQYF
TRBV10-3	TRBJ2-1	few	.	TGTGCCATCAGTGAGTTTAGCGATGAGCAGTTCTTC	CAISEFSDEQFF
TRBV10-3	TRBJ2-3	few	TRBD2	TGTGCCATCAGGGTTGGACTAGCGGGGGGGCCTAATACAGATACGCAGTATTTT	CAIRVGLAGGPNTDTQYF
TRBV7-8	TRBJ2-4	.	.	TGTGCCAGCAGCTTACGGGGAACTCAAGACATTCAGTACTTC	CASSLRGTQDIQYF
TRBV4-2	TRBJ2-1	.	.	TGTGCCAGCAGCCAAGATATGGCTAGAAATGAGCAGTTCTTC	CASSQDMARNEQFF
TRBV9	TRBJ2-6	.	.	TGTGCCAGCAGCGAACCCAGGGGCTCTGGGGCCAACGTCCTGACTTTC	CASSEPRGSGANVLTF
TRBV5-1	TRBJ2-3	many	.	TGCGCCAGCAGCTTGCGGGGATTGACAGGCACAGATACGCAGTATTTT	CASSLRGLTGTDTQYF
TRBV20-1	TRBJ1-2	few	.	TGCAGTGCCCGGGAGATCGGGGGGGAAGATGGCTACACCTTC	CSAREIGGEDGYTF
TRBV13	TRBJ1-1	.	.	TGTGCCAGCGGTACCTATATGGGTACTGAAGCTTTCTTT	CASGTYMGTEAFF
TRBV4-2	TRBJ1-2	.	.	TGTGCCAGCAGCCAAGAGGTCACGGGGGGCTGGTATGGCTACACCTTC	CASSQEVTGGWYGYTF
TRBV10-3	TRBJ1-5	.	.	TGTGCCATCAGTGAGGGGCCTAATAGCAATCAGCCCCAGCATTTT	CAISEGPNSNQPQHF
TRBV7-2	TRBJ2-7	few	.	TGTGCCAGCAGCTTAGCCCCGCTCGAGCAGTACTTC	CASSLAPLEQYF